Below are 27 T cell receptor beta chains sequenced from a single sample in a study of control samples from healthy donors and cancer patients. TCRdb keeps only in-frame clones here, not all; method: immunoSEQ multiplex PCR. The repertoire holds more than 95,000 clones, with roughly 87% as singletons. The specimen sequenced was blood. The receptors stem from a man between 18 and 35 years old in good health.

Here the CDR3 reads CAISEPGQGRNEQFF. As DNA, the CDR3 is TGTGCCATCAGTGAGCCGGGACAGGGGAGAAATGAGCAGTTCTTC. The chain has TRBV10-3 and TRBJ2-1; 10 bases align to TRBD1. Germline V CDR1 and CDR2: ENHRY, SYGVKD. V lost 2 bases and J lost 7; bases outside the gene matches: 5. This CDR3 has 15 residues.

The genes are TRBV27 and TRBJ2-1, with a possible D match to TRBD2 (7 bases). Per germline, CDR1 MNHEY and CDR2 SMNVEV (reference sequence). V was shortened by 7 bases and J by 4 bases, with 23 bases between the two germline ends. This CDR3 spans 17 amino acids. CDR3 sequence: CASNPGHLREVYNEQFF. The DNA for the CDR3 is TGTGCCAGCAATCCGGGACACCTTCGGGAGGTATACAATGAGCAGTTCTTC.

The rearrangement joins TRBV19 to TRBJ2-7; possibly TRBD1 for D (5 bases). This CDR3 comprises 13 residues. CDR1 and CDR2 from the germline V gene are LNHDA and SQIVND (reference sequence). Trimming pared 5 bases from V and 3 bases from J, leaving 11 bases between. CDR3 coding DNA: TGTGCCAGTAGTGCCCTCGGACACTACGAGCAGTACTTC. This gives the protein CASSALGHYEQYF.

This sequence joins TRBV18 and TRBJ1-1; maybe TRBD1 (6 bases). CDR1 is KGHSH and CDR2 is LQKENI in the germline V gene. The CDR3 runs 15 residues. Deletions cut 6 bases from V and 3 bases from J, with 17 bases between. The CDR3 reads CASSPIDRKYTEAFF. In nucleotides, the CDR3 is TGTGCCAGCTCTCCGATCGACAGGAAATACACTGAAGCTTTCTTT. The full variable domain, its missing parts supplied by reference TRBV18 and TRBJ1-1, is NAGVMQNPRHLVRRRGQEARLRCSPMKGHSHVYWYRQLPEEGLKFMVYLQKENIIDESGMPKERFSAEFPKEGPSILRIQQVVRGDSAAYFCASSPIDRKYTEAFFGQGTRLTVV.

This sequence joins TRBV19 and TRBJ2-1; 7 bases line up with TRBD2. Looked up from germline, CDR1 is LNHDA and CDR2 is SQIVND (reference sequence). This CDR3 is 15 amino acids long. After removal of 8 bases from V and 8 bases from J, the junction contained 15 bases not matched to a gene. CDR3 sequence: CASHPGLGRSDEQFF. The CDR3 nucleotides are TGTGCCAGTCACCCAGGACTAGGGAGGTCAGATGAGCAGTTCTTC.

The chain uses TRBV24-1 and TRBJ1-1; perhaps TRBD1 as D (6 bases). Looked up from germline, CDR1 is KGHDR and CDR2 is SFDVKD. This CDR3 spans 13 amino acids. V lost 4 bases and J 7 bases, leaving 12 bases between the germline ends. The CDR3 sequence is CATSDPTGFEAFF. CDR3 nucleotides: TGTGCCACCAGTGACCCAACAGGGTTTGAAGCTTTCTTT.

This CDR3 reads CASAYSGSSYEQYF. The CDR3 DNA reads TGTGCTAGTGCCTATAGCGGGAGTTCCTACGAGCAGTACTTC. The chain combines TRBV12-5 with TRBJ2-7, with TRBD2 matching 9 bases. The germline V gene has CDR1 LGHNT and CDR2 FRNRAP. This CDR3 is 14 amino acids long. V was clipped by 7 bases and J by 1 base; unmatched bases: 5.

The rearrangement links TRBV11-2 to TRBJ2-1; no definite D call. CDR1 and CDR2 from the germline V gene are SGHAT and FQNNGV. Trimming shortened V by 6 bases and J by 5 bases, and 8 bases separated the two germline ends. The CDR3 runs to 12 residues. The CDR3 here is CASSRTDNEQFF. The CDR3 bases are TGTGCCAGCAGTAGGACCGACAATGAGCAGTTCTTC.

This chain uses TRBV18 with TRBJ1-1; 8 bases are a match to TRBD1. Per germline, CDR1 KGHSH and CDR2 LQKENI. This CDR3 is built from 16 residues. Losses at the gene ends were 2 bases for V and 6 bases for J; bases not matched to a gene: 11. The CDR3, as DNA: TGTGCCAGCTCACCAGCCGGACAGGGCTGGACACCTGAAGCTTTCTTT. It specifies CASSPAGQGWTPEAFF.

This clone was detected only once. The chain has TRBV2 and TRBJ2-1; D is possibly TRBD2 (5 bases). Germline CDR1 and CDR2: SNHLY and FYNNEI. Trimming shortened V by 8 bases and J by 0 bases, and 5 bases separated the two germline ends. This CDR3 is 12 amino acids long. CDR3 DNA sequence: TGTGCCAGCGGGAGCTCCTACAATGAGCAGTTCTTC. It yields the protein CASGSSYNEQFF. Using reference TRBV2 and TRBJ2-1 for the parts outside the CDR3, the full variable domain is EPEVTQTPSHQVTQMGQEVILRCVPISNHLYFYWYRQILGQKVEFLVSFYNNEISEKSEIFDDQFSVERPDGSNFTLKIRSTKLEDSAMYFCASGSSYNEQFFGPGTRLTVL.

J is TRBJ2-7 and V is TRBV5-1, with a tentative D call TRBD2 (5 bases). The CDR3 has 14 residues. CDR1 is SGHRS, CDR2 YFSETQ, per germline. The V end lost 2 bases, the J end lost 2 bases, and 11 bases lay between the germline ends. The DNA for the CDR3 is TGCGCCAGCAGCTTTGAGGGCAGCACCTACGAGCAGTACTTC. This codes for CASSFEGSTYEQYF. Full variable domain (missing parts from reference TRBV5-1 and TRBJ2-7): KAGVTQTPRYLIKTRGQQVTLSCSPISGHRSVSWYQQTPGQGLQFLFEYFSETQRNKGNFPGRFSGRQFSNSRSEMNVSTLELGDSALYLCASSFEGSTYEQYFGPGTRLTVT.

The chain joins TRBV28 to TRBJ1-2; 9 nucleotides align to TRBD1. The V and J ends lost 2 bases and 4 bases, in that order; junction bases with no gene match: 5. This CDR3 region has 15 residues. In germline, CDR1 is MDHEN, CDR2 SYDVKM. In DNA form, the CDR3 reads TGTGCCAGCAGTTTAGAAATACAGGGGGCCTATGGCTACACCTTC. Its protein product is CASSLEIQGAYGYTF.

The chain uses TRBV28 and TRBJ2-7, with 7 bases identical to TRBD2. The germline V gene has CDR1 MDHEN and CDR2 SYDVKM. This CDR3 has 14 amino acids. V gave up 1 base and J gave up 13 bases; unmatched junction bases: 13. Written as DNA, the CDR3 is TGTGCCAGCAGTTTATTTGGGGGGGATCCAAAGAACTACTTC. This codes for CASSLFGGDPKNYF.

The genes are TRBV27 and TRBJ2-7; a weak D match, TRBD1 (6 bases). In germline, CDR1 is MNHEY, CDR2 SMNVEV (reference sequence). Trimming removed 8 bases from V and 7 bases from J, with 18 bases in between. This CDR3 has 13 residues. CDR3 region: CASRNQGNREQYF. The DNA of the CDR3 is TGTGCCAGCCGAAATCAGGGGAATAGGGAGCAGTACTTC.

Only one count was recorded for this clone. The J gene is TRBJ2-3, the V gene TRBV4-1; 8 nucleotides align to TRBD2. This CDR3 is 17 amino acids long. Germline V gene data show CDR1 as MGHRA and CDR2 as YSYEKL. Unmatched junction bases numbered 13, after V lost 2 bases and J lost 6 bases. CDR3: CASSQRRGGPSRDTQYF. DNA for the CDR3: TGCGCCAGCAGCCAACGCCGGGGGGGACCCTCCAGGGATACGCAGTATTTT.

CDR3 loop: CASSLKQGAPQETQYF. In DNA form, the CDR3 reads TGCGCCAGCAGCCTGAAACAGGGGGCGCCCCAAGAGACCCAGTACTTC. The rearrangement links TRBV5-1 to TRBJ2-5, with 9 bases matching TRBD1. The junction had 8 bases not matched to a gene; V was cut back by 4 bases and J by 1 base. This CDR3 is built from 16 residues. Looked up from germline, CDR1 is SGHRS and CDR2 is YFSETQ.

The chain recombines TRBV3-1 (or the pseudogene TRBV3-2) with TRBJ2-7; 11 bases are shared with TRBD2. V was clipped by 3 bases and J by 6 bases; unmatched bases: 4. This CDR3 is built from 14 residues. Germline CDR1 and CDR2: LGHDT and YNNKEL (reference sequence). The CDR3: CASSQGLAAGEQYF. CDR3 bases: TGTGCCAGCAGCCAGGGACTAGCGGCTGGCGAGCAGTACTTC.

This sequence joins TRBV5-4 and TRBJ1-2, with D possibly being TRBD1 (6 bases). Germline CDR1 is SGHNT and CDR2 is YYREEE (reference sequence). This CDR3 contains 14 residues. Trimming left V 1 base short and J 0 bases short, with 7 bases between. CDR3 DNA: TGTGCCAGCAGCTTGACAGGGACTAACTATGGCTACACCTTC. Its protein product is CASSLTGTNYGYTF.

The CDR3 reads CAIIYGASGNEQFF. For the CDR3, the DNA is TGTGCCATCATTTACGGGGCTAGCGGCAATGAGCAGTTCTTC. The chain carries TRBV7-9 and TRBJ2-1; the match to TRBD2 covers 7 bases. CDR1 and CDR2 from the germline V gene are SEHNR and FQNEAQ (reference sequence). The CDR3 is made up of 14 amino acids. The ends lost 10 bases at V and 6 bases at J; junction bases unmatched: 12.

This chain connects TRBV7-9 to TRBJ1-1; D is perhaps TRBD1 (5 bases). The CDR3 has 17 residues. Per the germline V gene, CDR1 is SEHNR and CDR2 is FQNEAQ (reference sequence). Deletions cut 5 bases from V and 6 bases from J, with 25 bases between. The CDR3 DNA follows: TGTGCCAGCAGCCCGGTGTGGGGCAAGATTGGGCCCTCTGAAGCTTTCTTT. Amino acids: CASSPVWGKIGPSEAFF.

The V and J genes are TRBV28 and TRBJ2-7; TRBD2 aligns across 7 bases. The CDR3 has 16 residues. V dropped 10 bases and J dropped 3; count of bases not matched to a gene: 18. The germline V gene has CDR1 MDHEN and CDR2 SYDVKM. In nucleotides, the CDR3 is TGTGCCACCAAAAAGTTTAGGGGAGGGTCAGACTACGAGCAGTACTTC. As protein: CATKKFRGGSDYEQYF.

This chain connects TRBV5-4 to TRBJ1-4; D remains unclear. Trimming took off 3 bases at V and 8 bases at J, with 17 bases between the two ends. CDR3 length: 15 residues. Germline values: CDR1 SGHNT, CDR2 YYREEE (reference sequence). The CDR3 loop reads CASSYNLGGGEKLFF. The CDR3 DNA reads TGTGCCAGCAGCTATAACCTGGGTGGCGGGGAAAAACTGTTTTTT.

The V gene is TRBV6-2 or TRBV6-3, the J gene TRBJ2-1; maybe TRBD2 (5 bases). This CDR3 contains 13 residues. Trimming pared 3 bases from V and 15 bases from J, leaving 18 bases between. The germline V gene encodes CDR1 MNHEY and CDR2 SVGEGT. The CDR3 nucleotides read TGTGCCAGCAGTTATTCAATGATGGAGGTGTCGTTCTTC. It translates to CASSYSMMEVSFF.

In this sample, this clone turned up a few times. The chain uses TRBV27 and TRBJ1-6, with 8 bases matching TRBD1. The CDR3 runs 18 residues. In germline, CDR1 is MNHEY, CDR2 SMNVEV (reference sequence). V dropped 3 bases and J dropped 4; count of bases not matched to a gene: 11. The CDR3, as DNA: TGTGCCAGCAGTTTGAAGTTTGAGGGACAGGTTTATAATTCACCCCTCCACTTT. It is translated as CASSLKFEGQVYNSPLHF.

The chain uses TRBV19 and TRBJ2-7; D gene uncertain. Trimming removed 8 bases from V and 3 bases from J, with 14 bases in between. CDR1 is LNHDA and CDR2 is SQIVND in the germline V gene (reference sequence). The CDR3 has 13 residues. CDR3 nucleotides: TGTGCCAGTTTGCGGCCCTTTCACTACGAGCAGTACTTC. This translates into CASLRPFHYEQYF. Drawing the rest from reference TRBV19 and TRBJ2-7, the complete variable domain is DGGITQSPKYLFRKEGQNVTLSCEQNLNHDAMYWYRQDPGQGLRLIYYSQIVNDFQKGDIAEGYSVSREKKESFPLTVTSAQKNPTAFYLCASLRPFHYEQYFGPGTRLTVT.

The CDR3 here is CASSPGGAGELFF. The CDR3 nucleotides are TGTGCCAGTAGCCCCGGGGGCGCCGGGGAGCTGTTTTTT. The V gene is TRBV19, the J gene TRBJ2-2; TRBD1 or TRBD2 may be the D gene (6 bases each). Looked up from germline, CDR1 is LNHDA and CDR2 is SQIVND (reference sequence). Trimming removed 6 bases from V and 6 bases from J, with 11 bases in between. This CDR3 is 13 amino acids long.

The gene calls are TRBV2 and TRBJ2-5; D not resolved. V dropped 7 bases and J dropped 5 bases, with 11 bases sitting between them. This CDR3 comprises 12 residues. Germline CDR1 is SNHLY and CDR2 is FYNNEI. The CDR3 protein is CASITLGETQYF. The DNA for the CDR3 is TGTGCCAGCATTACCCTGGGGGAGACCCAGTACTTC.